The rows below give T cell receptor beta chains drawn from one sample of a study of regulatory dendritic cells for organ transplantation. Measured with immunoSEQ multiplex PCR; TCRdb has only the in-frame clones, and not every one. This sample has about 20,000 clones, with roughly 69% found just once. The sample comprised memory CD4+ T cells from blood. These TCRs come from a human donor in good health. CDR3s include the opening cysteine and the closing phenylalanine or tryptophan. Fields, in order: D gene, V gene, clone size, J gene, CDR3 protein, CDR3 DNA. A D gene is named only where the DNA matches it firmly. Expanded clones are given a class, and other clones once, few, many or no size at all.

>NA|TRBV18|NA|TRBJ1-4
CASSPQGTHEKLFF
TGTGCCAGCTCACCACAAGGGACACATGAAAAACTGTTTTTT
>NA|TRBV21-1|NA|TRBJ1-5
CASSKAGQGLEPQHF
TGTGCCAGCAGCAAAGCTGGGCAGGGATTAGAGCCCCAGCATTTT
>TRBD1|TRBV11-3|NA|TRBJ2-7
CASSFSPGQGYEQYF
TGTGCCAGCAGCTTTTCTCCGGGACAGGGCTACGAGCAGTACTTC
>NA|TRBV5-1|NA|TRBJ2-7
CASSLTGSSYEQYF
TGCGCCAGCAGCTTGACAGGATCCTCCTACGAGCAGTACTTC
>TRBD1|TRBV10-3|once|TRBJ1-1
CAISGAQGGGTEAFF
TGTGCCATCAGTGGAGCCCAGGGGGGTGGCACTGAAGCTTTCTTT
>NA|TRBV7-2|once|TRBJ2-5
CASSLVEGGRRTQYF
TGTGCCAGCAGCTTAGTTGAAGGTGGGAGGAGGACCCAGTACTTC
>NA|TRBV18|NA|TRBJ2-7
CASSPPGSTLRGEQYF
TGTGCCAGCTCACCACCGGGATCGACCCTACGGGGCGAGCAGTACTTC
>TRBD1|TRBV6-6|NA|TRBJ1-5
CASTRQGSQPQHF
TGTGCCAGCACCAGACAGGGGAGTCAGCCCCAGCATTTT
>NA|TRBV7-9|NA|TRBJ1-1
CASSLVQNTEAFF
TGTGCCAGCAGCTTAGTACAGAACACTGAAGCTTTCTTT
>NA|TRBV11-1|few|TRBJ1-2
CASSLGPRDYGYTF
TGTGCCAGCAGCCTAGGGCCCCGGGACTATGGCTACACCTTC
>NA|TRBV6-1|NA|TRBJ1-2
CASSETARLDGYTF
TGTGCCAGCAGTGAAACGGCCAGGTTGGATGGCTACACCTTC
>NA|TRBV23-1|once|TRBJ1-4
CASSQSRGQIGEKLFF
TGCGCCAGCAGTCAATCACGCGGGCAAATTGGGGAAAAACTGTTTTTT
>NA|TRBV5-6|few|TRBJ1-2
CASSFWGATNYGYTF
TGTGCCAGCAGCTTTTGGGGCGCCACTAACTATGGCTACACCTTC
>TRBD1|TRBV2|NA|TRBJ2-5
CASSDQVTGEETQYF
TGTGCCAGCAGTGACCAGGTGACAGGGGAAGAGACCCAGTACTTC
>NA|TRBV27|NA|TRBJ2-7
CASRRTLSSYEQYF
TGTGCCAGCAGGCGGACTTTGAGCTCCTACGAGCAGTACTTC
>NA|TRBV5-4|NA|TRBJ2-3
CASSLMGVAASTDTQYF
TGTGCCAGCAGCTTGATGGGAGTAGCGGCGAGCACAGATACGCAGTATTTT
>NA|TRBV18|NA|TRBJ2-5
CASSPPASVGETQYF
TGTGCCAGCTCACCACCGGCTAGCGTAGGGGAGACCCAGTACTTC
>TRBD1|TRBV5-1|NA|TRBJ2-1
CASSATGDTYNEQFF
TGCGCCAGCAGCGCGACAGGGGATACATACAATGAGCAGTTCTTC
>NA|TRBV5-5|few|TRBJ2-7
CASSQGRTYEQYF
TGTGCCAGCAGTCAAGGGAGGACCTACGAGCAGTACTTC
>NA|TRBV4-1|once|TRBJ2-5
CASSQDLASETQYF
TGCGCCAGCAGCCAAGATTTAGCCTCAGAGACCCAGTACTTC
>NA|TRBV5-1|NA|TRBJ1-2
CASSPFEVLSGAYGYTF
TGCGCCAGCAGCCCCTTCGAAGTACTTTCAGGGGCCTATGGCTACACCTTC
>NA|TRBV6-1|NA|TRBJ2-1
CASSEPPGSSYNEQFF
TGTGCCAGCAGTGAGCCGCCGGGAAGCTCCTACAATGAGCAGTTCTTC
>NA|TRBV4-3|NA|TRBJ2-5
CASSQGRETQYF
TGCGCCAGCAGCCAAGGGCGGGAGACCCAGTACTTC
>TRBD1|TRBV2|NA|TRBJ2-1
CATQAGTGPQNEQFF
TGTGCCACTCAGGCCGGGACAGGTCCCCAGAATGAGCAGTTCTTC
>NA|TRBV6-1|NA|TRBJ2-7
CASSPTYEQYF
TGTGCCAGCAGTCCTACCTACGAGCAGTACTTC
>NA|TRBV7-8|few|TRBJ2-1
CASSLGGGYDNEQFF
TGTGCCAGCAGCCTCGGTGGGGGCTATGACAATGAGCAGTTCTTC
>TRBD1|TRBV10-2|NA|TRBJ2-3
CASGTGPDTQYF
TGCGCCAGCGGGACAGGCCCAGATACGCAGTATTTT
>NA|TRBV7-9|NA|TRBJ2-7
CASSSALGLSTYEQYF
TGTGCCAGCAGCTCGGCTCTGGGCCTAAGTACCTACGAGCAGTACTTC
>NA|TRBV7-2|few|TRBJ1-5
CASSKETGHNQPQHF
TGTGCCAGCAGCAAGGAGACAGGTCACAATCAGCCCCAGCATTTT
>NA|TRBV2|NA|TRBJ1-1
CASSDAWAGNTEAFF
TGTGCCAGCAGTGACGCGTGGGCGGGGAACACTGAAGCTTTCTTT
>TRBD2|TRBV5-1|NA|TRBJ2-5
CASSLAGGPRETQYF
TGCGCCAGCAGCCTCGCGGGGGGGCCTAGAGAGACCCAGTACTTC
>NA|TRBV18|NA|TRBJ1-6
CASSPPHRVPNSPLHF
TGTGCCAGCTCACCCCCCCACAGGGTACCTAATTCACCCCTCCACTTT
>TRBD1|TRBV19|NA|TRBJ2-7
CASSRGQGEAYEQYF
TGTGCCAGTAGTAGAGGACAGGGTGAAGCCTACGAGCAGTACTTC
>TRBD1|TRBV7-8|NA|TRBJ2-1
CASSSRDRGNEQFF
TGTGCCAGCAGCTCTCGGGACAGGGGAAATGAGCAGTTCTTC
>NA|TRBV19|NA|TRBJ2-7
CASSIKPGYEQYF
TGTGCCAGTAGTATAAAGCCAGGCTACGAGCAGTACTTC
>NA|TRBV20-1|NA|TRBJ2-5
CSATIRETQYF
TGCAGCGCTACCATCAGAGAGACCCAGTACTTC
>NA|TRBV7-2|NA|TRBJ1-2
CASSPGGVRGYTF
TGTGCCAGCAGCCCTGGGGGGGTCCGGGGCTACACCTTC